These T cell receptor beta chains were read from a single sample in a study of CXCR3-negative and CXCR3-positive naive CD8 T cells. TCRdb reprocessed the 5' RACE reads; each CDR3 protein has one entry and no DNA is given. The repertoire table contains tens of thousands of distinct CDR3 sequences. The sequenced sample consisted of naive CXCR3+ CD8+ T cells from blood. These receptors originate from a human donor in good health. Some clones in this sample may be carry-over from other donors' samples. Both conserved end residues are part of each CDR3.

J gene: TRBJ2-7; V gene: TRBV10-2; CDR3 protein: CASSEYRDSLSYEQYF
J gene: TRBJ2-5; V gene: TRBV7-9; CDR3 protein: CASSPEGWQETQYF
J gene: TRBJ2-2; V gene: TRBV28; CDR3 protein: CASSFIRANTGELFF
J gene: TRBJ2-5; V gene: TRBV28; CDR3 protein: CASGADRGLIETQYF
J gene: TRBJ2-2; V gene: TRBV21-1; CDR3 protein: CASSTRGLNTGELFF
J gene: TRBJ2-5; V gene: TRBV11-2; CDR3 protein: CASSRGTSGETQYF
J gene: TRBJ1-5; V gene: TRBV27; CDR3 protein: CASSFKGQPQHF
J gene: TRBJ2-7; V gene: TRBV29-1; CDR3 protein: CSVEVGGGDEQYF
J gene: TRBJ2-7; V gene: TRBV20-1; CDR3 protein: CSARAPGQGGYEQYF
J gene: TRBJ1-5; V gene: TRBV12-5; CDR3 protein: CASGFLQQGFGNQPQHF
J gene: TRBJ1-5; V gene: TRBV7-2; CDR3 protein: CASSLGFGQGQPQHF
J gene: TRBJ1-2; V gene: TRBV27; CDR3 protein: CASTPDGWGYTF
J gene: TRBJ1-6; V gene: TRBV6-2/TRBV6-3; CDR3 protein: CASRDGTDPFPLHF
J gene: TRBJ1-2; V gene: TRBV28; CDR3 protein: CASSFPRTGSYGYTF
J gene: TRBJ1-2; V gene: TRBV4-3; CDR3 protein: CASSQDYGTPVFYGYTF
J gene: TRBJ2-7; V gene: TRBV11-3; CDR3 protein: CASSLGGAGYEQYF
J gene: TRBJ2-7; V gene: TRBV11-2; CDR3 protein: CASSFPYEQYF
J gene: TRBJ2-1; V gene: TRBV11-2; CDR3 protein: CASSLGGGAINEQFF
J gene: TRBJ2-1; V gene: TRBV7-8; CDR3 protein: CASSGTINEQFF
J gene: TRBJ2-2; V gene: TRBV28; CDR3 protein: CASSRNDRENTGELFF
J gene: TRBJ2-4; V gene: TRBV29-1; CDR3 protein: CSVEPGQEDIQYF
J gene: TRBJ2-7; V gene: TRBV5-1; CDR3 protein: CASSWTGHEQYF
J gene: TRBJ2-1; V gene: TRBV20-1; CDR3 protein: CSASLLTDYNEQFF
J gene: TRBJ1-5; V gene: TRBV27; CDR3 protein: CASSLSGGPGQPQHF
J gene: TRBJ1-2; V gene: TRBV4-1; CDR3 protein: CASSHQTGVNYGYTF
J gene: TRBJ2-1; V gene: TRBV5-4; CDR3 protein: CASSLDGFAYNEQFF
J gene: TRBJ2-7; V gene: TRBV7-2; CDR3 protein: CASSPLGAGYEQYF
J gene: TRBJ2-7; V gene: TRBV5-6; CDR3 protein: CASSLASGPGSYEQYF
J gene: TRBJ2-7; V gene: TRBV27; CDR3 protein: CASSFGPVTYEQYF
J gene: TRBJ1-4; V gene: TRBV14; CDR3 protein: CASSQEPEFEKLFF
J gene: TRBJ2-7; V gene: TRBV27; CDR3 protein: CASSLAGLEAYEQYF
J gene: TRBJ1-2; V gene: TRBV6-5; CDR3 protein: CASRGAALNYGYTF
J gene: TRBJ2-2; V gene: TRBV5-1; CDR3 protein: CASSPGRPGELFF
J gene: TRBJ1-1; V gene: TRBV6-5; CDR3 protein: CASSLRLQNTEAFF
J gene: TRBJ1-6; V gene: TRBV2; CDR3 protein: CASSLYWGSKSPLHF
J gene: TRBJ2-7; V gene: TRBV4-3; CDR3 protein: CASSQDHGESQYF
J gene: TRBJ1-1; V gene: TRBV19; CDR3 protein: CASSMRLYGMNTEAFF
J gene: TRBJ1-5; V gene: TRBV28; CDR3 protein: CAALTPGGAQPQHF
J gene: TRBJ1-2; V gene: TRBV27; CDR3 protein: CASSFFVGDGGYTF
J gene: TRBJ1-1; V gene: TRBV7-9; CDR3 protein: CASIQQGYTEAFF
J gene: TRBJ1-1; V gene: TRBV2; CDR3 protein: CASSEKDSFSNTEAFF
J gene: TRBJ2-1; V gene: TRBV12-5; CDR3 protein: CASGLLGGGRYNEQFF
J gene: TRBJ1-5; V gene: TRBV6-2/TRBV6-3; CDR3 protein: CASSWTGGNQPQHF
J gene: TRBJ2-1; V gene: TRBV29-1; CDR3 protein: CSVRVYNEQFF
J gene: TRBJ1-3; V gene: TRBV6-5; CDR3 protein: CASSPYLTAGNTIYF
J gene: TRBJ1-5; V gene: TRBV12-3/TRBV12-4; CDR3 protein: CASSETTGLRNQPQHF
J gene: TRBJ2-2; V gene: TRBV7-9; CDR3 protein: CASSITSGGGRTGELFF
J gene: TRBJ2-5; V gene: TRBV21-1; CDR3 protein: CASSKGLAGDSDRETQYF
J gene: TRBJ1-5; V gene: TRBV7-8; CDR3 protein: CASSLTAGNSNQPQHF
J gene: TRBJ1-4; V gene: TRBV7-9; CDR3 protein: CASSLATQTRGRNEKLFF
J gene: TRBJ2-5; V gene: TRBV7-3; CDR3 protein: CASSFGTSGEETQYF
J gene: TRBJ1-2; V gene: TRBV7-9; CDR3 protein: CASSFTDRERHYGYTF
J gene: TRBJ1-4; V gene: TRBV7-9; CDR3 protein: CASSRTETTNEKLFF
J gene: TRBJ2-6; V gene: TRBV7-3; CDR3 protein: CASSHLRDRSHSGANVLTF
J gene: TRBJ2-3; V gene: TRBV7-3; CDR3 protein: CASSQTGATDTQYF